The T cell receptor (beta chain) described here comes from a study of identical twins. Unique molecular identifiers were in the cDNA, with template-switch universal primer binding. Via MiXCR, TCRdb re-called the 5' RACE reads, giving one row per CDR3 protein. The top ten clones hold approximately 4.3% of a sample with over 600,000 distinct CDR3 sequences, 21% of them seen once. The length of the CDR3 is 13 residues. The V end lost 4 bases, the J end lost 4 bases, and 9 bases lay between the germline ends. Germline assignment: CDR1 SEHNR and CDR2 FQNEAQ (reference sequence). These data were also filed under a second study, of T cells expressing NK-cell markers. That paper states: Whether expanded NKG2C+ T cell clones were HCMV-specific remained unclear.

The sequence derives from a woman aged 18-29 years in good health. The chain is built from TRBV7-9 and TRBJ2-3; no reliable D call. Sequencing input: PBMCs. CDR3 DNA: TGTGCCAGCAGCTCCCAAACCCCAGATACGCAGTATTTT. Translation: CASSSQTPDTQYF. Looking up the rest from reference TRBV7-9 and TRBJ2-3 gives the full variable domain: DTGVSQNPRHKITKRGQNVTFRCDPISEHNRLYWYRQTLGQGPEFLTYFQNEAQLEKSRLLSDRFSAERPKGSFSTLEIQRTEQGDSAMYLCASSSQTPDTQYFGPGTRLTVL.